The 28 T cell receptor beta chains in this list originate from one sample, sequenced in a study of T-cell reconstitution after alpha-beta-depleted transplantation in children. Library preparation (for TCRbeta) was performed with unique molecular identifiers. TCRdb itself ran the PCR reads through MiXCR, one entry per CDR3 protein. The profile shows a few hundred thousand distinct CDR3 sequences, 10% to 15% of them singletons. The specimen comprised PBMCs, mostly from graft donor cells, sampled 360 days after TCRalphabeta/CD19-depleted stem cell transplant. All receptors come from a male patient younger than 18 who had a stem cell transplant for acute myeloid leukemia, so the T cells may come from the graft donor.

V gene TRBV29-1 combines with J gene TRBJ2-7; possible D gene TRBD2, 6 bases. This CDR3 contains 12 residues. Trimming pared 5 bases from V and 0 bases from J, leaving 8 bases between. Germline assignment: CDR1 SQVTM and CDR2 ANQGSEA. This CDR3 reads CSVTSYSYEQYF. The CDR3 DNA reads TGCAGCGTTACTAGCTACTCCTACGAGCAGTACTTC.

Only a few counts were recorded for this clonotype. The chain combines TRBV20-1 with TRBJ1-1; a weak D match, TRBD1 (6 bases). Germline V lookup: CDR1 DFQATT, CDR2 SNEGSKA (reference sequence). This CDR3 region has 13 residues. V shed 2 bases and J shed 4 bases, with 11 bases lying between them. The CDR3 DNA is TGCAGTGCTAGATCGGGGGCTGGCACTGAAGCTTTCTTT. Amino acids: CSARSGAGTEAFF.

This clonotype came up a few times. The chain employs TRBV20-1 and TRBJ2-4; no clear D gene. V gave up 1 base and J gave up 1 base, with 17 bases separating them. The CDR3 has 17 residues. Germline-derived CDR1 and CDR2 are DFQATT and SNEGSKA (reference sequence). CDR3 sequence reads: CSARVFNGVSAKNIQYF. In nucleotides, the CDR3 is TGCAGTGCTAGAGTCTTCAATGGAGTCTCTGCCAAAAACATTCAGTACTTC.

This sequence joins TRBV7-2 and TRBJ2-7; 9 bases agree with TRBD1. Germline values: CDR1 SGHTA, CDR2 FQGNSA. The CDR3 extends over 15 amino acids. The V and J ends lost 4 bases and 6 bases, in that order; junction bases with no gene match: 10. The DNA of the CDR3 is TGTGCCAGCAGCTCCTCAACCGGGACAGGGCGCGAGCAGTACTTC. Its translation is CASSSSTGTGREQYF.

A remark on this clonotype: Without the conserved terminal phenylalanine or tryptophan, this CDR3 likely stems from a read error. The rearrangement links TRBV14 to TRBJ1-3; D unresolved. Trimming took off 4 bases at V and 8 bases at J, with 9 bases between the two ends. The length of the CDR3 is 12 residues. CDR1 and CDR2 from the germline V gene are SGHDN and FVKESK. The CDR3 region has the DNA TGTGCCAGCAGCCTACGATGGGACACCATATATTAT. Its protein product is CASSLRWDTIYY.

V and J are TRBV19 and TRBJ2-1; D not certain. Trimming left V 4 bases short and J 4 bases short, with 14 bases between. CDR3 length equals 15 residues. CDR1 and CDR2 (germline): LNHDA, SQIVND (reference sequence). The CDR3 sequence is CASSNRRGSYNEQFF. CDR3 nucleotides: TGTGCCAGTAGTAACCGACGAGGCTCATACAATGAGCAGTTCTTC.

This clonotype was seen more than once but under ten times. The chain carries TRBV18 and TRBJ2-7; no definite D call. V was shortened by 3 bases and J by 0 bases, with 12 bases between the two germline ends. The CDR3 is 15 residues long. Germline values: CDR1 KGHSH, CDR2 LQKENI. The CDR3 region is CASSPPIRSSYEQYF. CDR3 in DNA: TGTGCCAGCTCACCTCCGATTCGTAGCTCCTACGAGCAGTACTTC.

The chain employs TRBV20-1 and TRBJ2-7; D unclear. Trimming stripped 2 bases from V and 0 bases from J, with 8 bases between. This CDR3 is 13 amino acids long. Germline loops: CDR1 DFQATT, CDR2 SNEGSKA (reference sequence). CDR3 in amino acids: CSARWLDSYEQYF. CDR3 in DNA: TGCAGTGCTAGATGGCTCGACTCCTACGAGCAGTACTTC.

The chain links TRBV10-2 to TRBJ2-1; D is ambiguous. Germline CDR1 reads WSHSY; CDR2 reads SAAADI. The ends were cut back, 3 bases at V and 6 bases at J, with 12 bases in the middle. The CDR3 covers 14 residues. CDR3 residues: CASSDRTYPNEQFF. In DNA form, the CDR3 reads TGCGCCAGCAGTGATCGGACCTACCCCAATGAGCAGTTCTTC.

This clonotype occurred a few times. This rearrangement joins TRBV4-2 to TRBJ2-7, with D perhaps TRBD1 or TRBD2 (6 bases each). Trimming shortened V by 0 bases and J by 2 bases, and 17 bases separated the two germline ends. Germline-derived CDR1 and CDR2 are LGHNA and YNFKEQ. This CDR3 is 17 amino acids long. In DNA form, the CDR3 reads TGTGCCAGCAGCCAAGACAGGGGAGGACTACCCGCCTACGAGCAGTACTTC. Residues: CASSQDRGGLPAYEQYF.

This clonotype was seen only a few times. The V call is TRBV12-3 or TRBV12-4, the J call TRBJ2-6; 8 nucleotides line up with TRBD1. The CDR3 is 17 residues long. The V segment lost 3 bases and the J segment 2 bases; nucleotides outside the gene matches: 6. This CDR3 is CASSLVQGATGANVLTF. The CDR3 bases are TGTGCCAGCAGTTTGGTCCAGGGGGCGACTGGGGCCAACGTCCTGACTTTC.

This clonotype was seen only a few times. The chain recombines TRBV30 with TRBJ2-7; D is uncertain. Trimming removed 5 bases at V and 0 bases at J, with 8 bases between. The CDR3 sequence is 12 residues long. CDR1 GTSNPN and CDR2 SVGIG come from the germline V gene (reference sequence). CDR3 sequence: CAWGLSSYEQYF. The CDR3 nucleotides read TGTGCCTGGGGTTTAAGCTCCTACGAGCAGTACTTC.

The chain is built from TRBV14 and TRBJ2-3; a weak D match, TRBD2 (5 bases). V was cut by 1 base and J by 1 base, with 12 bases left in between. Germline values: CDR1 SGHDN, CDR2 FVKESK. The CDR3 is made up of 16 amino acids. The CDR3: CASSQAWETRTDTQYF. DNA for the CDR3: TGTGCCAGCAGCCAAGCTTGGGAGACTCGCACAGATACGCAGTATTTT.

This clonotype has more than one count but fewer than ten. The chain recombines TRBV9 with TRBJ2-1; D unclear. Germline CDR1 and CDR2: SGDLS and YYNGEE. Trimming shortened V by 4 bases and J by 6 bases, and 14 bases separated the two germline ends. The CDR3 length is 14 residues. CDR3 amino acids: CASSRWTPGNEQFF. The CDR3 DNA sequence: TGTGCCAGCAGCCGGTGGACCCCAGGCAATGAGCAGTTCTTC.

This clonotype was recorded many times. The V gene is TRBV21-1, the J gene TRBJ2-7; the DNA was not compared with TRBD2, the D call given in the table. TRBV21-1 is deemed a pseudogene. The CDR3 has 18 residues. CDR3 DNA: TGTGCCAGCAGCAAAGCCGAGCCTAGAAGCGGGAGGGTCTGCGAGCAGTACTTC. Protein sequence: CASSKAEPRSGRVCEQYF.

This clonotype has more than one count but fewer than ten. The chain joins TRBV29-1 to TRBJ2-1; either TRBD1 or TRBD2 may supply D (7 bases each). Germline V CDR1 and CDR2: SQVTM, ANQGSEA. The CDR3 consists of 15 residues. V lost 6 bases, J lost 5 bases, and 20 bases lay in between. CDR3 DNA sequence: TGCAGCGTCTCACCTAGGGGGCGGGAGAACAATGAGCAGTTCTTC. This translates into CSVSPRGRENNEQFF.

This clonotype has a handful of counts. J is TRBJ2-4 and V is TRBV4-3; TRBD1 aligns across 8 bases. This CDR3 has 19 amino acids. From germline, CDR1 is LGHNA and CDR2 YSLEER. The ends lost 3 bases at V and 2 bases at J; junction bases unmatched: 15. The CDR3 DNA is TGCGCCAGCAGCCAGACAAGATCAGGGGGCCAGCTGACCAAAAACATTCAGTACTTC. Encoded protein: CASSQTRSGGQLTKNIQYF.

V is TRBV3-1 and J is TRBJ2-1; D might be TRBD1 (6 bases). This CDR3 is 13 amino acids long. The V gene's germline CDR1 is LGHDT and CDR2 YNNKEL (reference sequence). Trimming pared 4 bases from V and 6 bases from J, leaving 10 bases between. CDR3 DNA sequence: TGTGCCAGCAGCCCCTGGACAGCCAATGAGCAGTTCTTC. It specifies CASSPWTANEQFF.

This clonotype appeared a few times. The chain uses TRBV29-1 and TRBJ2-7; the match to TRBD1 covers 7 bases. The CDR3 sequence is 12 residues long. J lost 7 bases, V lost 7 bases, and 10 bases had no gene match. From germline, CDR1 is SQVTM and CDR2 ANQGSEA. CDR3 amino acids: CSATPGQREQYF. CDR3 coding DNA: TGCAGCGCTACGCCGGGACAGAGGGAGCAGTACTTC.

This clonotype was observed a handful of times. The V call is TRBV7-8, the J call TRBJ2-3, with TRBD2 as a possible D gene (6 bases). The CDR3 is 13 residues long. Germline values: CDR1 SGHVS, CDR2 FQNEAQ. V gave up 6 bases and J gave up 8 bases, with 15 bases separating them. The CDR3 DNA is TGTGCCAGCAGATGGGACTTTAAGGGTACGCAGTATTTT. Its translation: CASRWDFKGTQYF.

The gene calls are TRBV27 and TRBJ2-3; no reliable D call. V dropped 6 bases and J dropped 9 bases, with 13 bases sitting between them. Germline V CDR1 and CDR2: MNHEY, SMNVEV (reference sequence). The CDR3 runs to 12 residues. CDR3 DNA: TGTGCCAGCAGGGGCACGAGAGCCACGCAGTATTTT. Its translation is CASRGTRATQYF.

This clonotype showed up just a few times. The rearrangement joins TRBV12-3 or TRBV12-4 to TRBJ2-5; unclear D gene. The ends were cut back, 6 bases at V and 4 bases at J, with 9 bases in the middle. The CDR3 is 12 amino acids. CDR3 bases: TGTGCCAGCAGCCAACTGATAGAGACCCAGTACTTC. This codes for CASSQLIETQYF.

This sequence joins TRBV4-1 and TRBJ1-4; weak D call: TRBD1 (6 bases). The V end lost 6 bases, the J end lost 0 bases, and 14 bases lay between the germline ends. Germline assignment: CDR1 MGHRA and CDR2 YSYEKL. The CDR3 covers 16 residues. CDR3 sequence (DNA): TGCGCCAGCAGTCCGGGGGCAAGTGCAACTAATGAAAAACTGTTTTTT. This sequence encodes CASSPGASATNEKLFF.

Remarks on this clonotype: A much larger clone differs from this one at a single base, so this may be a read error. The CDR3 loop reads CSAVSGRGHTGELFF. In DNA, the CDR3 is TGCAGCGCTGTGAGCGGGAGGGGACACACCGGGGAGCTGTTTTTT. The chain carries TRBV29-1 and TRBJ2-2; 10 bases align to TRBD2. The CDR3 sequence is 15 residues long. The junction had 8 bases not matched to a gene; V was cut back by 7 bases and J by 3 bases. In germline, CDR1 is SQVTM, CDR2 ANQGSEA.

V usage is TRBV7-9 and J usage is TRBJ2-3, with D unresolved. The CDR3 is 13 amino acids. Trimming shortened V by 8 bases and J by 0 bases, and 9 bases separated the two germline ends. CDR1 is SEHNR and CDR2 is FQNEAQ in the germline V gene (reference sequence). The CDR3 sequence is CASPGPSTDTQYF. CDR3 nucleotide sequence: TGTGCCAGCCCTGGTCCTAGCACAGATACGCAGTATTTT.

The CDR3 DNA reads TGCGCCAGCAGCCAAGACCTCTTTGTCTCTGGAGCGTACAATGAGCAGTTCTTC. Protein sequence: CASSQDLFVSGAYNEQFF. The chain carries TRBV4-3 and TRBJ2-1; D is undetermined. The CDR3 runs 18 residues. CDR1 and CDR2 (germline): LGHNA, YSLEER. V gave up 0 bases and J gave up 4 bases, with 19 bases separating them.

This clonotype was counted at least ten times. The rearrangement uses TRBV20-1 and TRBJ2-4, with 8 bases that match TRBD2. V dropped 0 bases and J dropped 15; count of bases not matched to a gene: 16. This CDR3 region has 15 residues. Germline V gives CDR1 DFQATT, CDR2 SNEGSKA (reference sequence). CDR3 loop: CSARDLGGRLAGPYF. DNA of the CDR3: TGCAGTGCTAGAGATTTAGGCGGTCGGCTAGCGGGCCCGTACTTC.

This clonotype occurred many times. The V and J genes are TRBV4-3 and TRBJ2-2, with TRBD1 identical over 7 bases. V lost 2 bases, J lost 3 bases, and 15 bases stayed unmatched. This CDR3 contains 19 residues. Germline CDR1 reads LGHNA; CDR2 reads YSLEER. CDR3 DNA sequence: TGCGCCAGCAGCCAAAAGACAGGGCCCTTTAATCGGGACACCGGGGAGCTGTTTTTT. Protein product: CASSQKTGPFNRDTGELFF.